This T cell receptor beta chain was sequenced for a study of T cells in Graves' hyperthyroidism and ophthalmopathy. In this sample, this clonotype turned up many times. From germline, CDR1 is MDHEN and CDR2 SYDVKM. The CDR3 length is 18 residues. V lost 3 bases to trimming and J lost 2 bases; unmatched junction nucleotides: 11. RNA transcripts yielded amplified TCR beta CDR3 regions. Researchers ran a first-round RT-PCR on the TCR CDR3 using the HTBI primer set. A single record per CDR3 protein comes from TCRdb applying MiXCR to the multiplex PCR reads. The sample contains some 760,000 distinct CDR3 sequences, 14% of which appear only once.

The TCR comes from a woman under 30 with Graves' hyperthyroidism. The chain couples TRBV28 to TRBJ2-3, with 10 bases lining up with TRBD2. Input material: blood. In DNA, the CDR3 is TGTGCCAGCAGTTTTACTAGCGGGGCCGGGGGGGTCACAGATACGCAGTATTTT. As protein: CASSFTSGAGGVTDTQYF.